A selection of T cell receptor beta chains follows, all from one sample in a study of blood T cell repertoires in COVID-19. Method: immunoSEQ multiplex PCR; TCRdb's copy keeps in-frame clones and lacks some. This table holds a few hundred thousand clones, 80% to 90% found once. Sequencing was done on a sample of PBMCs or T cells enriched from blood (not recorded which). Receptor source: a woman aged 25 to 45 who had recovered from COVID-19. Both conserved end residues are part of each CDR3. D genes are given only for firm matches. Not all rows give a size; the values are once, few, many and, for expanded clones, a class.

>TRBV30|TRBJ2-7|-|-
TGTGCCTGGAGCCCCTCGTACGAGCAGTACTTC
CAWSPSYEQYF
>TRBV2|TRBJ1-1|TRBD1|-
TGTGCCAGCAGTGTACAGGGGACTCCAAACACTGAAGCTTTCTTT
CASSVQGTPNTEAFF
>TRBV7-3|TRBJ2-3|TRBD2|once
TGTGCCAGCAGCATAGGAGCGGGAGGGCCGGTAGATACGCAGTATTTT
CASSIGAGGPVDTQYF
>TRBV27|TRBJ1-2|-|-
TGTGCCAGCAGTTTCCTAGGAGGGGCTGGCTACACCTTC
CASSFLGGAGYTF
>TRBV4-2|TRBJ1-3|-|-
TGTGCCAGCAGCCAAGGTGCCCGTGGCAGCTCTGGAAACACCATATATTTT
CASSQGARGSSGNTIYF
>TRBV10-1|TRBJ2-5|TRBD1|-
TGCGCCAGCAGCCCCGGACAGGCGGTGACCCAGTACTTC
CASSPGQAVTQYF
>TRBV9|TRBJ1-3|TRBD1|-
TGTGCCAGCAGTAGAGGGGACAGCTCTGGAAACACCATATATTTT
CASSRGDSSGNTIYF
>TRBV5-1|TRBJ1-1|-|-
TGCGCCAGCAGACAGAACACTGAAGCTTTCTTT
CASRQNTEAFF
>TRBV5-6|TRBJ2-4|-|-
TGTGCCAGCAGCTTTGAGGCCAAAAACATTCAGTACTTC
CASSFEAKNIQYF
>TRBV20-1|TRBJ2-1|-|-
TGCAGTGCCCCCCGGGAGAATGAGCAGTTCTTC
CSAPRENEQFF
>TRBV5-5|TRBJ1-5|-|-
TGTGCCAGCAGCTTGACCGGGAACCTCCAGCATTTT
CASSLTGNLQHF
>TRBV12-3/TRBV12-4|TRBJ2-5|TRBD1|-
TGTGCCAGCAGCGACAGGGGGAGGGAGACCCAGTACTTC
CASSDRGRETQYF
>TRBV5-1|TRBJ1-2|-|-
TGCGCCAGCAGCTCCCGCACAGGGTATGGCTACACCTTC
CASSSRTGYGYTF
>TRBV4-1|TRBJ2-7|-|-
TGCGCCAGCAGCCAAGTCTGGAGCAGGGATTCCTACGAGCAGTACTTC
CASSQVWSRDSYEQYF
>TRBV25-1|TRBJ2-1|-|-
TGTGCCAGCAGTGAATCTGGTGGACAGACAGTTTACAATGAGCAGTTCTTC
CASSESGGQTVYNEQFF
>TRBV14|TRBJ1-2|-|-
TGTGCCAGCAGCCAAACAACTAACTATGGCTACACCTTC
CASSQTTNYGYTF
>TRBV5-6|TRBJ1-3|TRBD1|-
TGTGCCAGCAGCCTCCGGGACAGGATTAACTCTGGAAACACCATATATTTT
CASSLRDRINSGNTIYF
>TRBV28|TRBJ2-2|-|-
TGTGCCAGCAGTCTAGTAGTGAACGCGAACACCGGGGAGCTGTTTTTT
CASSLVVNANTGELFF
>TRBV9|TRBJ2-1|TRBD2|-
TGTGCCAGCAGCGTAGCCGGGACTAGCTACAATGAGCAGTTCTTC
CASSVAGTSYNEQFF
>TRBV7-3|TRBJ2-3|TRBD2|once
TGTGCCAGCAGCTTGACTAGCGGGAGGGCAGATACGCAGTATTTT
CASSLTSGRADTQYF
>TRBV28|TRBJ2-7|-|-
TGTGCCAGCAGGCCACCTCCCGGACAGAATACCTACGAGCAGTACTTC
CASRPPPGQNTYEQYF
>TRBV12-3/TRBV12-4|TRBJ1-4|-|-
TGTGCCAGCAGCGACGGCGGGTGGTTGGAACTGTTTTTT
CASSDGGWLELFF
>TRBV16|TRBJ1-4|-|-
TGTGCCAGCAGCCCTCCCGGGGAAGATGAAAAACTGTTTTTT
CASSPPGEDEKLFF
>TRBV5-6|TRBJ1-1|TRBD1|-
TGTGCCAGCAGCCATGGACAGGGTAAGGCGACGAACACTGAAGCTTTCTTT
CASSHGQGKATNTEAFF
>TRBV5-6|TRBJ1-2|-|few
TGTGCCAGCAGCTACTACAGGGTCCACTATGGCTACACCTTC
CASSYYRVHYGYTF
>TRBV7-2|TRBJ2-7|TRBD1|-
TGTGCCAGCAGCTTTAGTGCAGGGGGCGGCTACGAGCAGTACTTC
CASSFSAGGGYEQYF
>TRBV2|TRBJ1-4|-|-
TGTGCCAAACAGGGACCAGCTAATGAAAAACTGTTTTTT
CAKQGPANEKLFF
>TRBV3-1/TRBV3-2|TRBJ1-2|-|-
TGTGCCAGCAGCCAAGTTCGCGAAGGGGTATCCGGCTACACCTTC
CASSQVREGVSGYTF